This entry lists 32 T cell receptor beta chains sequenced from one sample in a study of T cells in localized non-small cell lung cancer. Profiled with immunoSEQ multiplex PCR; TCRdb holds only in-frame clones, not every one. The table includes around 140,000 clones, about 90% detected once. Sequenced material: peripheral blood, taken before any cancer treatment. The origin of the receptors is a female donor of 60 years or more with stage I lung adenocarcinoma.

The CDR3 DNA reads as TGTGCCTGGAGCCGGGGGCAAACCGGGGAGCTGTTTTTT. Translation: CAWSRGQTGELFF. The V and J genes are TRBV30 and TRBJ2-2; D might be TRBD1 or TRBD2, each matching 6 bases. Per germline, CDR1 GTSNPN and CDR2 SVGIG (reference sequence). The ends were cut back, 3 bases at V and 5 bases at J, with 10 bases in the middle. The CDR3 consists of 13 residues.

The rearrangement links TRBV28 to TRBJ2-1; 14 bases fit TRBD2. CDR1 is MDHEN and CDR2 is SYDVKM in the germline V gene. Germline trimming cut 5 bases from V and 12 bases from J; bases unmatched to any gene: 9. CDR3 length: 15 residues. CDR3 DNA: TGTGCCAGCAGTGATCCGGGACTAGCGGGAGATGTGCAGTTCTTC. Its translation: CASSDPGLAGDVQFF.

The rearrangement uses TRBV4-1 and TRBJ2-7; D gene unclear. This CDR3 has 14 residues. V dropped 1 base and J dropped 2 bases, with 9 bases sitting between them. Germline CDR1 is MGHRA and CDR2 is YSYEKL. The CDR3 DNA reads TGCGCCAGCAGCCAAGCTCCCTTGGCCTACGAGCAGTACTTC. Encoded protein: CASSQAPLAYEQYF.

The chain couples TRBV7-3 to TRBJ2-1; unclear D gene. This CDR3 is built from 14 residues. Between the trimmed V and J ends, which lost 5 bases and 0 bases, there was a span of 8 bases. Germline V gives CDR1 SGHTA, CDR2 FQGTGA. The CDR3 DNA sequence: TGTGCCAGCAGCCCCGATCCCTCCTACAATGAGCAGTTCTTC. Translated, it gives CASSPDPSYNEQFF.

The rearrangement uses TRBV28 and TRBJ2-4, with D possibly matching TRBD1 (6 bases). V gave up 2 bases and J gave up 3 bases, with 11 bases separating them. Germline V CDR1 and CDR2: MDHEN, SYDVKM. This CDR3 comprises 15 residues. CDR3 protein: CASSLGGRVKNIQYF. CDR3 in DNA: TGTGCCAGCAGTTTAGGGGGCAGGGTCAAAAACATTCAGTACTTC.

This clone was observed once. The chain is built from TRBV19 and TRBJ2-1, with D possibly TRBD2 on 5 matching bases. The CDR3 runs to 13 residues. V shed 4 bases and J shed 4 bases, with 8 bases lying between them. The germline gives CDR1 LNHDA, CDR2 SQIVND (reference sequence). The CDR3 loop is CASSKLVYNEQFF. The CDR3 region has the DNA TGTGCCAGTAGTAAACTAGTTTACAATGAGCAGTTCTTC.

The chain recombines TRBV27 with TRBJ2-7, with D possibly TRBD1 on 7 matching bases. This CDR3 spans 17 amino acids. CDR1 MNHEY and CDR2 SMNVEV come from the germline V gene (reference sequence). With 3 bases removed from V and 5 bases from J, the gap between germline ends came to 23 bases. The CDR3 spells CASSFRQGGTFGHEQYF. Written as DNA, the CDR3 is TGTGCCAGCAGTTTCCGACAGGGAGGAACGTTTGGTCACGAGCAGTACTTC.

The J gene is TRBJ2-5, the V gene TRBV9, with D perhaps assigned TRBD1 or TRBD2 (5 bases each). This CDR3 has 13 residues. Trimming removed 0 bases at V and 4 bases at J, with 7 bases between. Germline V gene lookup returns CDR1 SGDLS and CDR2 YYNGEE. As DNA, the CDR3 is TGTGCCAGCAGCGTAGGTGGGGGAGAGACCCAGTACTTC. Translated: CASSVGGGETQYF.

The gene calls are TRBV5-1 and TRBJ2-5, with 11 bases identical to TRBD2. The CDR3 is made up of 16 amino acids. Germline-derived CDR1 and CDR2 are SGHRS and YFSETQ. V shed 0 bases and J 5 bases; nucleotides not matched to a gene: 6. The CDR3 spells CASSLEVAGGLETQYF. The CDR3 DNA is TGCGCCAGCAGCTTGGAGGTAGCGGGAGGGCTGGAGACCCAGTACTTC.

J is TRBJ2-6 and V is TRBV13; D not resolved. This CDR3 has 14 amino acids. Trimming took off 3 bases at V and 0 bases at J, with 3 bases between the two ends. Germline CDR1 PRHDT, CDR2 FYEKMQ (reference sequence). Written as DNA, the CDR3 is TGTGCCAGCAGCTTTGGCTCTGGGGCCAACGTCCTGACTTTC. Its protein is CASSFGSGANVLTF. Drawing the rest from reference TRBV13 and TRBJ2-6, the complete variable domain is AAGVIQSPRHLIKEKRETATLKCYPIPRHDTVYWYQQGPGQDPQFLISFYEKMQSDKGSIPDRFSAQQFSDYHSELNMSSLELGDSALYFCASSFGSGANVLTFGAGSRLTVL.

The gene calls are TRBV19 and TRBJ2-1; 8 nucleotides match TRBD2. This CDR3 comprises 16 residues. After removal of 6 bases from V and 5 bases from J, the junction contained 12 bases not matched to a gene. Germline CDR1 and CDR2: LNHDA and SQIVND (reference sequence). The DNA of the CDR3 is TGTGCCAGTAGCCCGAAAGCGGGAGTGTCTCACAATGAGCAGTTCTTC. It codes for CASSPKAGVSHNEQFF.

J is TRBJ2-3 and V is TRBV4-1; TRBD2 aligns across 16 bases. V trimming: 3 bases; J trimming: 9 bases; junction bases outside the gene matches: 6. The germline gives CDR1 MGHRA, CDR2 YSYEKL. The CDR3 is 16 amino acids. The CDR3, as DNA: TGCGCCAGCAGCCATACCGGGACTAGCGGGAGGGACACGCAGTATTTT. Its protein product is CASSHTGTSGRDTQYF.

V gene TRBV28 combines with J gene TRBJ2-7; D not resolved. Trimming removed 4 bases at V and 4 bases at J, with 5 bases between. Germline V gene data show CDR1 as MDHEN and CDR2 as SYDVKM. The CDR3 is made up of 11 amino acids. The DNA of the CDR3 is TGTGCCAGCAGTTGGGGTTACGAGCAGTACTTC. Translated: CASSWGYEQYF.

The table lists this clone with a count of one. The chain uses TRBV28 and TRBJ2-5, with a tentative D call TRBD2 (6 bases). The V and J ends lost 6 bases and 5 bases respectively, with 19 bases between them. This CDR3 has 15 residues. Looked up from germline, CDR1 is MDHEN and CDR2 is SYDVKM. CDR3 nucleotide sequence: TGTGCCAGCAGCCCGGGACTTCCGTTAGGGGAGACCCAGTACTTC. Translating gives CASSPGLPLGETQYF.

This sequence joins TRBV5-1 and TRBJ2-3; no definite D call. V was trimmed by 0 bases and J by 0 bases, leaving 8 bases between them. Germline V gene lookup returns CDR1 SGHRS and CDR2 YFSETQ. The CDR3 has 15 amino acids. CDR3 nucleotide sequence: TGCGCCAGCAGCTTGGCCTTATCTAGCACAGATACGCAGTATTTT. Translation gives CASSLALSSTDTQYF.

The chain carries TRBV29-1 and TRBJ1-1; a possible D gene is TRBD1 (5 bases). V was pared by 8 bases and J by 0 bases, with 19 bases between. This CDR3 is 15 amino acids long. The germline V gene encodes CDR1 SQVTM and CDR2 ANQGSEA. DNA for the CDR3: TGCAGCTGCCCGCGCTCCGGGACTCTGAACACTGAAGCTTTCTTT. Encoded protein: CSCPRSGTLNTEAFF.

This chain links TRBV6-5 with TRBJ1-2; 8 bases align to TRBD1. CDR1 MNHEY and CDR2 SVGAGI come from the germline V gene. There are 15 residues in the CDR3. With 6 bases clipped from V and 3 bases from J, the junction kept 9 bases outside the gene matches. The CDR3 here is CASREWTGNDYGYTF. CDR3 in DNA: TGTGCCAGCAGAGAATGGACAGGGAACGACTATGGCTACACCTTC.

The J gene is TRBJ2-1, the V gene TRBV2; 14 bases line up with TRBD2. Germline CDR1 reads SNHLY; CDR2 reads FYNNEI. The CDR3 sequence is 18 residues long. The V and J ends lost 6 bases and 0 bases, in that order; junction bases with no gene match: 7. The CDR3 region is CASRAGTSGGSSYNEQFF. DNA for the CDR3: TGTGCCAGCAGGGCCGGGACTAGCGGGGGTAGCTCCTACAATGAGCAGTTCTTC.

The chain couples TRBV6-1 to TRBJ1-2, with D perhaps TRBD1 (6 bases). CDR1 is MNHNS and CDR2 is SASEGT in the germline V gene. CDR3 length: 16 amino acids. With 2 bases removed from V and 8 bases from J, the gap between germline ends came to 21 bases. The CDR3 coding sequence is TGTGCCAGCAGTGAATCTGCCAGGGGCCGCGCACAGGGCTACACCTTC. Translation gives CASSESARGRAQGYTF.

This clone has a single count. The chain is built from TRBV11-2 and TRBJ2-1; the D gene is possibly TRBD1 (5 bases). Germline V gene data show CDR1 as SGHAT and CDR2 as FQNNGV. The CDR3 sequence is 14 residues long. The V and J ends lost 0 bases and 8 bases respectively, with 11 bases between them. DNA of the CDR3: TGTGCCAGCAGCTTAGACGGTAGGGGCGATGAGCAGTTCTTC. As protein: CASSLDGRGDEQFF. Full variable domain (outside the CDR3, taken from reference TRBV11-2 and TRBJ2-1): EAGVAQSPRYKIIEKRQSVAFWCNPISGHATLYWYQQILGQGPKLLIQFQNNGVVDDSQLPKDRFSAERLKGVDSTLKIQPAKLEDSAVYLCASSLDGRGDEQFFGPGTRLTVL.

V usage is TRBV5-1 and J usage is TRBJ1-5, with 8 bases lining up with TRBD1. Losses at the gene ends were 2 bases for V and 4 bases for J; bases not matched to a gene: 5. The CDR3 extends over 15 amino acids. Germline V gives CDR1 SGHRS, CDR2 YFSETQ. In DNA form, the CDR3 reads TGCGCCAGCAGCTTAGAGGGACAGGCTAATCAGCCCCAGCATTTT. Protein product: CASSLEGQANQPQHF.

The chain employs TRBV28 and TRBJ2-7; a weak D match, TRBD1 (6 bases). V lost 6 bases to trimming and J lost 4 bases, with 19 bases between them. This CDR3 region has 15 residues. The germline V gene encodes CDR1 MDHEN and CDR2 SYDVKM. DNA of the CDR3: TGTGCCAGCAGGACATACCTGACAGGTTCTTACGAGCAGTACTTC. Translating gives CASRTYLTGSYEQYF.

The count of this clone is one. This chain joins TRBV2 and TRBJ2-1, with 10 bases lining up with TRBD2. Germline V CDR1 and CDR2: SNHLY, FYNNEI. Germline trimming cut 7 bases from V and 6 bases from J; bases unmatched to any gene: 9. This CDR3 has 15 amino acids. CDR3 sequence (DNA): TGTGCCAGCATAATTTTGGCTAGCGGGAGCAATGAGCAGTTCTTC. Encoded protein: CASIILASGSNEQFF.

The chain recombines TRBV19 with TRBJ2-3; TRBD2 aligns across 16 bases. From germline, CDR1 is LNHDA and CDR2 SQIVND (reference sequence). The CDR3 totals 16 residues. V trimming: 6 bases; J trimming: 4 bases; junction bases outside the gene matches: 4. The DNA of the CDR3 is TGTGCCAGTAGGCCGGGACTAGCGGGAGGGCCAGATACGCAGTATTTT. Residues: CASRPGLAGGPDTQYF. Variable domain in full (rest from reference TRBV19 and TRBJ2-3): DGGITQSPKYLFRKEGQNVTLSCEQNLNHDAMYWYRQDPGQGLRLIYYSQIVNDFQKGDIAEGYSVSREKKESFPLTVTSAQKNPTAFYLCASRPGLAGGPDTQYFGPGTRLTVL.

The rearrangement links TRBV7-8 to TRBJ2-7, with D tentatively TRBD1 (6 bases). The CDR3 runs to 15 residues. Germline assignment: CDR1 SGHVS and CDR2 FQNEAQ. The ends were cut back, 2 bases at V and 5 bases at J, with 16 bases in the middle. The CDR3 region is CASSLWDTLSDEQYF. The CDR3 bases are TGTGCCAGCAGCTTATGGGACACTCTCTCGGACGAGCAGTACTTC.

The chain combines TRBV19 with TRBJ1-1, with 9 bases fitting TRBD1. The germline V gene encodes CDR1 LNHDA and CDR2 SQIVND (reference sequence). The CDR3 is made up of 15 amino acids. Unmatched junction bases numbered 16, after V lost 6 bases and J lost 11 bases. CDR3 amino acids: CASSHATGGDLRAFF. The CDR3 region has the DNA TGTGCCAGTAGCCATGCCACAGGGGGCGACCTGAGGGCTTTCTTT.

CDR3 protein: CASSFPGLGLPGEAFF. CDR3 sequence (DNA): TGTGCCAGCAGCTTCCCGGGACTGGGGCTACCCGGTGAAGCTTTCTTT. The rearrangement joins TRBV7-2 to TRBJ1-1; D is possibly TRBD1 (5 bases). The CDR3 runs to 16 residues. Per germline, CDR1 SGHTA and CDR2 FQGNSA. Trimming removed 3 bases at V and 7 bases at J, with 21 bases between.

The rearrangement uses TRBV11-2 and TRBJ2-3; perhaps TRBD1 as D (7 bases). The V end lost 4 bases, the J end lost 3 bases, and 14 bases lay between the germline ends. Per germline, CDR1 SGHAT and CDR2 FQNNGV. The CDR3 is 15 amino acids. The CDR3 nucleotides read TGTGCCAGCAGCTGGAGGGGGCGCACAACAGATACGCAGTATTTT. Protein: CASSWRGRTTDTQYF. The full variable domain, completed using reference TRBV11-2 and TRBJ2-3, is EAGVAQSPRYKIIEKRQSVAFWCNPISGHATLYWYQQILGQGPKLLIQFQNNGVVDDSQLPKDRFSAERLKGVDSTLKIQPAKLEDSAVYLCASSWRGRTTDTQYFGPGTRLTVL.

This chain links TRBV11-3 with TRBJ2-1; D assignment may be TRBD1 or TRBD2 (5 bases each). The CDR3 extends over 15 amino acids. V gave up 5 bases and J gave up 0 bases, with 11 bases separating them. The germline CDR1 and CDR2 sequences are SGHNT and YENEEA. CDR3 residues: CASSPGTVSYNEQFF. The CDR3 DNA is TGTGCCAGCAGCCCCGGGACCGTCTCCTACAATGAGCAGTTCTTC.

This clone was counted between two and nine times. The rearrangement joins TRBV2 to TRBJ1-1, with 7 bases aligning to TRBD1. The V and J ends lost 8 bases and 4 bases, in that order; junction bases with no gene match: 7. This CDR3 comprises 13 residues. Per germline, CDR1 SNHLY and CDR2 FYNNEI. The CDR3 coding sequence is TGTGCCAGCGCCAGACAGGGAACCACTGAAGCTTTCTTT. It yields the protein CASARQGTTEAFF.

The J gene is TRBJ1-3, the V gene TRBV30, with D perhaps matching TRBD1 (6 bases). In germline, CDR1 is GTSNPN, CDR2 SVGIG (reference sequence). V lost 0 bases and J 0 bases, leaving 9 bases between the germline ends. The CDR3 consists of 15 residues. The DNA of the CDR3 is TGTGCCTGGAGTGTTCAGGGGTCCTCTGGAAACACCATATATTTT. It encodes CAWSVQGSSGNTIYF.

J is TRBJ2-3 and V is TRBV6-1, with 12 positions matching TRBD2. V shed 4 bases and J 4 bases; nucleotides not matched to a gene: 12. Germline loops: CDR1 MNHNS, CDR2 SASEGT. This CDR3 is built from 18 residues. Written as DNA, the CDR3 is TGTGCCAGCAGTGTCTACCTTCTTTCTAGCGGGAGGGCAGATACGCAGTATTTT. Its protein product is CASSVYLLSSGRADTQYF.